The next 6 T cell receptor beta chains were all read from a single sample in a study of blood T cell repertoires in COVID-19. Measured with immunoSEQ multiplex PCR; TCRdb has only the in-frame clones, and not every one. The sample lists roughly 100,000 clones, approximately 84% seen once, with about 2% in the top ten. What was sequenced was peripheral blood. All receptors derive from a human donor in a cohort sampled during active COVID-19.

V gene TRBV5-4 combines with J gene TRBJ2-2; D is unclear. Germline V gives CDR1 SGHNT, CDR2 YYREEE (reference sequence). V was clipped by 0 bases and J by 4 bases, with 10 bases between them. CDR3 length equals 15 residues. CDR3 sequence: CASSLVGDATGELFF. The CDR3, as DNA: TGTGCCAGCAGCTTGGTAGGAGACGCCACCGGGGAGCTGTTTTTT.

The V gene is TRBV7-4, the J gene TRBJ1-5; a possible D gene is TRBD1 (6 bases). This CDR3 has 19 amino acids. V gave up 5 bases and J gave up 7 bases, with 30 bases separating them. Germline assignment: CDR1 SGHVT and CDR2 SQSDAQ. The CDR3 loop is CASSPFPDRLIMVNQPQHF. DNA for the CDR3: TGTGCCAGCAGCCCCTTCCCAGACAGGCTGATTATGGTCAACCAGCCCCAGCATTTT.

The V call is TRBV3-1 (or the pseudogene TRBV3-2), the J call TRBJ2-3; TRBD2 aligns across 10 bases. The V gene end was trimmed by 0 bases and the J gene end by 11 bases; junction bases not matched to a gene: 11. CDR3 length equals 16 residues. CDR1 and CDR2 from the germline V gene are LGHDT and YNNKEL (reference sequence). In DNA form, the CDR3 reads TGTGCCAGCAGCCAAGATCGGGGTAGCGGGAGGCGTAGGCAGTATTTT. Encoded protein: CASSQDRGSGRRRQYF.

The chain carries TRBV27 and TRBJ1-2, with D possibly being TRBD1 (6 bases). V lost 7 bases, J lost 8 bases, and 20 bases lay in between. Looked up from germline, CDR1 is MNHEY and CDR2 is SMNVEV (reference sequence). This CDR3 spans 14 amino acids. The chain's CDR3 is CASNPTGRIGGYTF. As DNA, the CDR3 is TGTGCCAGCAACCCGACAGGACGGATCGGGGGCTACACCTTC.

The chain carries TRBV28 and TRBJ2-2; 8 bases map to TRBD2. CDR1 is MDHEN and CDR2 is SYDVKM in the germline V gene. The CDR3 has 16 amino acids. The V gene end was trimmed by 3 bases and the J gene end by 5 bases; junction bases not matched to a gene: 8. The CDR3 DNA is TGTGCCAGCAGTTTGAGAGGGACTAGTAGGACCGGGGAGCTGTTTTTT. It specifies CASSLRGTSRTGELFF.

The chain couples TRBV6-5 to TRBJ2-7; 11 bases are shared with TRBD2. Germline CDR1 MNHEY, CDR2 SVGAGI. After removal of 6 bases from V and 2 bases from J, the junction contained 3 bases not matched to a gene. The CDR3 covers 14 residues. The CDR3 is CASSVAGGAYEQYF. The CDR3, as DNA: TGTGCCAGCAGCGTAGCGGGAGGGGCCTACGAGCAGTACTTC.